This entry is about one T cell receptor beta chain. The antigen remains unidentified. In the same sample, other DNA sequences code for this CDR3. This record comes from a study of cytomegalovirus exposure and HLA in healthy donors. Study-level background: Within an early data release were about 80 million unique TCRs drawn from HLA-typed donors. Across roughly 400 genotyped donors, about 80% landed in the Caucasian-associated ancestry cluster. Broader study findings: Most TCR sequences showed up rarely, but some public TCRs showed up in many donors. The study labeled more than 150 TCR beta chains cytomegalovirus-associated.

Primers for the PCR totalled 60 Vbeta and 13 Jbeta. Sequencing used immunoSEQ multiplex PCR; TCRdb keeps in-frame clones, though not all of them. The data contain over 150,000 clones, about 77% of them singletons. CDR3 size: 13 residues. V gave up 4 bases and J gave up 3 bases, with 10 bases separating them. Germline-derived CDR1 and CDR2 are SGHRS and YFSETQ. The chain combines TRBV5-1 with TRBJ1-1; D is perhaps TRBD1 (6 bases). This TCR derives from a woman aged 50 to 65 in good health and CMV-seronegative. Source material: PBMCs. In DNA form, the CDR3 reads TGCGCCAGCAGCCTTACAGGGTACACTGAAGCTTTCTTT. The encoded protein is CASSLTGYTEAFF.